A single T cell receptor beta chain is shown here with its context. Its antigen is unknown. This entry belongs to a study of cytomegalovirus exposure and HLA in healthy donors. The J segment lost 7 bases and the V segment lost 5 bases, leaving 3 bases of the junction unmatched. This CDR3 spans 14 amino acids. Germline-derived CDR1 and CDR2 are MNHEY and SVGAGI. The protocol was immunoSEQ multiplex PCR, while the TCRdb copy is restricted to in-frame clones and leaves out a portion. This sample has around 70,000 clones, with approximately 94% found just once. Study-wide results and caveats: Reports credit the classifier with highly specific, highly sensitive diagnosis of cytomegalovirus status.

Sequenced sample: PBMCs. The chain joins TRBV6-5 to TRBJ2-2; 11 bases fit TRBD1. This clonotype originated in a woman aged 18 to 35 in good health and CMV-seronegative. CDR3: CASSQDRGLGELFF. The CDR3 bases are TGTGCCAGCAGTCAGGACAGGGGGCTCGGGGAGCTGTTTTTT.